This T cell receptor (beta chain) appears in the sequencing data of a study of blood T cell repertoires in COVID-19. The repertoire was sequenced with immunoSEQ multiplex PCR; TCRdb's copy has only in-frame clones and lacks some. Among about 59,000 clones listed, about 84% were seen once. The clonotype comes from a man aged 55-75 years with acute or convalescent COVID-19. Sequencing was carried out using peripheral blood.

The CDR3 region is CASTAPGRAPYEQYF. CDR3 sequence (DNA): TGTGCCAGCACCGCCCCGGGCAGGGCCCCCTACGAGCAGTACTTC. The chain uses TRBV6-5 and TRBJ2-7, with TRBD1 as a possible D gene (5 bases). V was cut by 7 bases and J by 2 bases, with 18 bases left in between. The germline CDR1 and CDR2 sequences are MNHEY and SVGAGI. The CDR3 consists of 15 residues.